A selection of T cell receptor beta chains follows, all from one sample in a study of T-cell memory formation after mild COVID-19. TCRdb passed the 5' RACE reads through MiXCR, listing each CDR3 protein once. Among 210,000 or so distinct CDR3 sequences, under 30% were seen once, and the ten largest hold roughly 11%. Sequenced sample: PBMCs or a T cell subset sorted from them (not recorded which). The receptors originated from an adult woman who had mild COVID-19 (a few samples of this study predate the infection). Cell type and time point are not known. The CDR3 runs from the conserved cysteine through the conserved F or W. Each record gives: clone size, V gene, D gene, J gene, CDR3 length, CDR3 protein, CDR3 DNA. A D gene is named only where the DNA matches it firmly. The listing skips clone size in some rows; elsewhere it reads once, few, many or a size class.

abundance: NA
v_gene: TRBV2
d_gene: TRBD2
j_gene: TRBJ2-1
len: 12
CDR3aa: CASRQTSDEQFF
CDR3nt: TGTGCCAGCAGGCAGACTAGCGATGAGCAGTTCTTC

abundance: few
v_gene: TRBV10-3
d_gene: NA
j_gene: TRBJ2-7
len: 15
CDR3aa: CAISESEAGRYEQYF
CDR3nt: TGTGCCATCAGTGAGTCTGAGGCAGGGCGCTACGAGCAGTACTTC

abundance: few
v_gene: TRBV12-3/TRBV12-4
d_gene: NA
j_gene: TRBJ2-7
len: 12
CDR3aa: CASSFWADEQYF
CDR3nt: TGTGCCAGCAGTTTTTGGGCCGACGAGCAGTACTTC

abundance: few
v_gene: TRBV27
d_gene: NA
j_gene: TRBJ2-1
len: 15
CDR3aa: CASSFFPGVINEQFF
CDR3nt: TGTGCCAGCAGTTTCTTTCCTGGGGTAATCAATGAGCAGTTCTTC

abundance: NA
v_gene: TRBV29-1
d_gene: NA
j_gene: TRBJ2-3
len: 14
CDR3aa: CSVDPLAGVDTQYF
CDR3nt: TGCAGCGTTGACCCCCTAGCAGGGGTAGATACGCAGTATTTT

abundance: few
v_gene: TRBV2
d_gene: NA
j_gene: TRBJ2-7
len: 14
CDR3aa: CASSEAGRESEQYF
CDR3nt: TGTGCCAGCAGTGAAGCCGGACGGGAAAGTGAGCAGTACTTC

abundance: NA
v_gene: TRBV6-6
d_gene: NA
j_gene: TRBJ2-2
len: 12
CDR3aa: CASSYPSGELFF
CDR3nt: TGTGCCAGCAGTTACCCCTCGGGGGAGCTGTTTTTT

abundance: few
v_gene: TRBV4-1
d_gene: NA
j_gene: TRBJ2-7
len: 14
CDR3aa: CASSHHSADDEQYF
CDR3nt: TGCGCCAGCAGCCACCATAGTGCGGATGACGAGCAGTACTTC

abundance: many
v_gene: TRBV27
d_gene: TRBD1
j_gene: TRBJ2-7
len: 12
CDR3aa: CASSPTGGEQYF
CDR3nt: TGTGCCAGCAGCCCGACAGGGGGCGAGCAGTACTTC

abundance: few
v_gene: TRBV7-3
d_gene: NA
j_gene: TRBJ2-2
len: 13
CDR3aa: CASSQQSTGELFF
CDR3nt: TGTGCCAGCAGCCAGCAGAGCACCGGGGAGCTGTTTTTT

abundance: NA
v_gene: TRBV11-2
d_gene: NA
j_gene: TRBJ2-3
len: 17
CDR3aa: CASSPRSGVARTDTQYF
CDR3nt: TGTGCCAGCAGCCCCAGAAGTGGGGTAGCCCGCACAGATACGCAGTATTTT

abundance: NA
v_gene: TRBV6-1
d_gene: NA
j_gene: TRBJ1-1
len: 15
CDR3aa: CASSEGGRRNTEAFF
CDR3nt: TGTGCCAGCAGTGAAGGGGGGCGGAGGAACACTGAAGCTTTCTTT

abundance: once
v_gene: TRBV7-9
d_gene: NA
j_gene: TRBJ2-2
len: 11
CDR3aa: CASRAVGELFF
CDR3nt: TGTGCCAGCAGGGCGGTCGGGGAGCTGTTTTTT

abundance: NA
v_gene: TRBV5-6
d_gene: NA
j_gene: TRBJ2-7
len: 14
CDR3aa: CASSLARGLNEQYF
CDR3nt: TGTGCCAGCAGCTTGGCCAGGGGATTGAACGAGCAGTACTTC

abundance: few
v_gene: TRBV20-1
d_gene: NA
j_gene: TRBJ1-1
len: 15
CDR3aa: CSARDRGALNTEAFF
CDR3nt: TGCAGTGCTAGAGATAGGGGGGCCCTGAACACTGAAGCTTTCTTT

abundance: few
v_gene: TRBV10-3
d_gene: TRBD2
j_gene: TRBJ2-7
len: 15
CDR3aa: CAIRTSGTSSYEQYF
CDR3nt: TGTGCCATCCGTACTAGCGGAACATCCTCCTACGAGCAGTACTTC

abundance: few
v_gene: TRBV7-9
d_gene: NA
j_gene: TRBJ1-2
len: 15
CDR3aa: CASSLGGEANYGYTF
CDR3nt: TGTGCCAGCAGCCTGGGGGGCGAAGCTAACTATGGCTACACCTTC

abundance: few
v_gene: TRBV5-5
d_gene: TRBD2
j_gene: TRBJ2-7
len: 13
CDR3aa: CASSPPGGDEQYF
CDR3nt: TGTGCCAGCAGCCCTCCTGGGGGGGACGAGCAGTACTTC

abundance: NA
v_gene: TRBV14
d_gene: NA
j_gene: TRBJ1-6
len: 18
CDR3aa: CASSQGRTRGSYNSPLHF
CDR3nt: TGTGCCAGCAGCCAAGGGCGGACCAGGGGCTCCTATAATTCACCCCTCCACTTT

abundance: few
v_gene: TRBV4-2
d_gene: TRBD2
j_gene: TRBJ2-1
len: 16
CDR3aa: CASSQERLAGLNEQFF
CDR3nt: TGTGCCAGCAGCCAAGAAAGACTAGCGGGTCTCAATGAGCAGTTCTTC

abundance: NA
v_gene: TRBV7-9
d_gene: TRBD1
j_gene: TRBJ1-1
len: 15
CDR3aa: CASSLAGTGDTEAFF
CDR3nt: TGTGCCAGCAGCTTAGCCGGGACAGGGGATACTGAAGCTTTCTTT

abundance: NA
v_gene: TRBV19
d_gene: NA
j_gene: TRBJ1-1
len: 14
CDR3aa: CASSGLKGVTEAFF
CDR3nt: TGTGCCAGTAGTGGCTTAAAGGGGGTGACTGAAGCTTTCTTT

abundance: NA
v_gene: TRBV10-3
d_gene: TRBD1
j_gene: TRBJ2-1
len: 18
CDR3aa: CAISGPQTGTSSYNEQFF
CDR3nt: TGTGCCATCAGTGGCCCACAGACAGGGACCAGCTCCTACAATGAGCAGTTCTTC

abundance: NA
v_gene: TRBV24-1
d_gene: NA
j_gene: TRBJ2-5
len: 15
CDR3aa: CATTSGVEHQETQYF
CDR3nt: TGTGCCACCACCTCCGGGGTCGAGCACCAAGAGACCCAGTACTTC